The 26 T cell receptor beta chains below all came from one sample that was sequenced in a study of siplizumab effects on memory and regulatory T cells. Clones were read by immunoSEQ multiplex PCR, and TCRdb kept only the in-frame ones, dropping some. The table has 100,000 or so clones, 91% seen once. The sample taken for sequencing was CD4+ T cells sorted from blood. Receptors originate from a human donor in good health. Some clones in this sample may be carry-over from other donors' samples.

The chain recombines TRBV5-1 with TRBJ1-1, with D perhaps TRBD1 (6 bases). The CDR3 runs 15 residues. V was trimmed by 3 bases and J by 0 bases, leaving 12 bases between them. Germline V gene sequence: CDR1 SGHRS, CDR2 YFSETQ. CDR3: CASSYTTGMNTEAFF. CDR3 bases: TGCGCCAGCAGCTATACGACAGGCATGAACACTGAAGCTTTCTTT.

The CDR3 DNA sequence: TGTGCCAGCAGTTTCGGACTAGCGGGAGTAGAGACCCAGTACTTC. Translated: CASSFGLAGVETQYF. This sequence joins TRBV27 and TRBJ2-5; 13 bases are shared with TRBD2. CDR1 is MNHEY, CDR2 SMNVEV, per germline (reference sequence). The CDR3 runs 15 residues. The V gene end was trimmed by 3 bases and the J gene end by 4 bases; junction bases not matched to a gene: 2.

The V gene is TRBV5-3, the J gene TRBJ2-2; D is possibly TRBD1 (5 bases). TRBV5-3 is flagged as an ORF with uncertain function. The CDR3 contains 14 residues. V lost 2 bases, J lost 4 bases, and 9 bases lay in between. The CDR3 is CARSFLRGTGELFF. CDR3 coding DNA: TGTGCCAGAAGCTTTCTAAGGGGCACCGGGGAGCTGTTTTTT.

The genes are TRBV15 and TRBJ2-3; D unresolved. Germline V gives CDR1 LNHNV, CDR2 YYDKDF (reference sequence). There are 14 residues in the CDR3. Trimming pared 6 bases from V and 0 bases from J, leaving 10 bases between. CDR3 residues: CATRRAKSTDTQYF. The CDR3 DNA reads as TGTGCCACCAGACGAGCGAAAAGCACAGATACGCAGTATTTT.

For the CDR3, the DNA is TGTGCCAGCAGCTCCCTCGGACTAGCGGGAACGACGCAGTATTTT. Amino acids: CASSSLGLAGTTQYF. This chain joins TRBV11-3 and TRBJ2-3, with 12 bases identical to TRBD2. Germline V CDR1 and CDR2: SGHNT, YENEEA. The V and J ends lost 4 bases and 9 bases, in that order; junction bases with no gene match: 8. CDR3 length: 15 residues.

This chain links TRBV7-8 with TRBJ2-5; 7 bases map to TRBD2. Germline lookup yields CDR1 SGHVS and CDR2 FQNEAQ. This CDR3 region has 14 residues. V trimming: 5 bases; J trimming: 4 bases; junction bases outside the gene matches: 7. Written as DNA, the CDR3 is TGTGCCAGCAGCCGTGGACTAGTAGGAGAGACCCAGTACTTC. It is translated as CASSRGLVGETQYF.

The DNA of the CDR3 is TGCGCCAGCAGCTTGGACGGGGGGTACACTGAAGCTTTCTTT. Translated: CASSLDGGYTEAFF. This chain uses TRBV5-1 with TRBJ1-1; the D gene is possibly TRBD1 (5 bases). The CDR3 is 14 residues long. Germline CDR1 SGHRS, CDR2 YFSETQ. Trimming shortened V by 0 bases and J by 3 bases, and 9 bases separated the two germline ends.

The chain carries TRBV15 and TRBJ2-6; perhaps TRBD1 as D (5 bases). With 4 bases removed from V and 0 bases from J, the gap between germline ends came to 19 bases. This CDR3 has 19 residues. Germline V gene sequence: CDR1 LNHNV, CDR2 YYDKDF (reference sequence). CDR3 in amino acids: CATSIGVSYVPSGANVLTF. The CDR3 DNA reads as TGTGCCACCAGCATAGGGGTCTCCTACGTCCCCTCTGGGGCCAACGTCCTGACTTTC.

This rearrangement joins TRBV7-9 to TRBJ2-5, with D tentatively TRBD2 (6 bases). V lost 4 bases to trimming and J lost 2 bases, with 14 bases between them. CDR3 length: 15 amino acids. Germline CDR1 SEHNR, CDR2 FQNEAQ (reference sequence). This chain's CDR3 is CASSSPGTPQETQYF. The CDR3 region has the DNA TGTGCCAGCAGCTCACCCGGGACTCCTCAAGAGACCCAGTACTTC.

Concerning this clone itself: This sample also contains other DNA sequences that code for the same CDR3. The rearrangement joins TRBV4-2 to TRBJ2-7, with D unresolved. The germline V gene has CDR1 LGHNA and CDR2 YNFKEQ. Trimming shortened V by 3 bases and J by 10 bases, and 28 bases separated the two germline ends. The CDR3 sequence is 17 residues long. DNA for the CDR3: TGTGCCAGCAGCCAGGTCTCTTATGGGTCTCGCCCATTTGAACAGTACTTC. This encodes CASSQVSYGSRPFEQYF.

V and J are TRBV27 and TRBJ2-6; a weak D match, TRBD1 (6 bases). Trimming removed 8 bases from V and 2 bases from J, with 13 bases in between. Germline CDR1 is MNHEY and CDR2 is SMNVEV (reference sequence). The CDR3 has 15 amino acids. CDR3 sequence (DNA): TGTGCCAGCCTTAAACAGGGTACTGGGGCCAACGTCCTGACTTTC. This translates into CASLKQGTGANVLTF. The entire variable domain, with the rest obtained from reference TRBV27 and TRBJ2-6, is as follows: EAQVTQNPRYLITVTGKKLTVTCSQNMNHEYMSWYRQDPGLGLRQIYYSMNVEVTDKGDVPEGYKVSRKEKRNFPLILESPSPNQTSLYFCASLKQGTGANVLTFGAGSRLTVL.

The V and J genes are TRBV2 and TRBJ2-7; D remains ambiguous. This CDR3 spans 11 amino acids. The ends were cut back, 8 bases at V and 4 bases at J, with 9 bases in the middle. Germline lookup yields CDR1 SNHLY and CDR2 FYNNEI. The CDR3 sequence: CASLIRYEQYF. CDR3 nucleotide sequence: TGTGCCAGCCTCATCCGATACGAGCAGTACTTC.

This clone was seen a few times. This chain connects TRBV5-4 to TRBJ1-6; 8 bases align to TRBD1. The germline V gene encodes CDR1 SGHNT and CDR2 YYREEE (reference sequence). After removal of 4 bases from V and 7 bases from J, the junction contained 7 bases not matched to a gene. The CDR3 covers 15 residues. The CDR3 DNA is TGTGCCAGCAGCCTATCCGGGACAGGAAATTCACCCCTCCACTTT. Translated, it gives CASSLSGTGNSPLHF.

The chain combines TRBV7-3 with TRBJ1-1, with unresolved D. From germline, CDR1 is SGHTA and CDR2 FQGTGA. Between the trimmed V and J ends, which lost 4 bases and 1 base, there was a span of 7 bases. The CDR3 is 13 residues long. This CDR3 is CASSSTRNTEAFF. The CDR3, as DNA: TGTGCCAGCAGCTCCACAAGGAACACTGAAGCTTTCTTT.

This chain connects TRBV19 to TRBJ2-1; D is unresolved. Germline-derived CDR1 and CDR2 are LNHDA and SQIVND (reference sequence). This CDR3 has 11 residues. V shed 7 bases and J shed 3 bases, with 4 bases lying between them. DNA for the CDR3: TGTGCCAGTACCATCTACAATGAGCAGTTCTTC. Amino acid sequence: CASTIYNEQFF.

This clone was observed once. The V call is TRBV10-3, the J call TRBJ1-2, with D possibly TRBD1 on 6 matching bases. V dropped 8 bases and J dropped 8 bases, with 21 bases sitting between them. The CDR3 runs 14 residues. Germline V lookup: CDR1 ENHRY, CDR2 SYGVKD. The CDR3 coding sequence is TGTGCCATCGGGACCGATACAGGGACTAAGGGCTACACCTTC. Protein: CAIGTDTGTKGYTF.

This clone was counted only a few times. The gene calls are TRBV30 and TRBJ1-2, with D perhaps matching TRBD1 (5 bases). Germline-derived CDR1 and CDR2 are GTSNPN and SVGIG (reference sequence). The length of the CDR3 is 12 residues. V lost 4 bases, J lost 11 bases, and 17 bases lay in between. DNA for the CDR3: TGTGCCTGGACTGCCGGGGCGCTCGTTTACACCTTC. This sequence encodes CAWTAGALVYTF.

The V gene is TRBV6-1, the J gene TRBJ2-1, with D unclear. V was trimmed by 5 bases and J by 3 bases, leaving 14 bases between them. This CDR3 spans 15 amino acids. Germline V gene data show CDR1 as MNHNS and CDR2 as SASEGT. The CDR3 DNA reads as TGTGCCAGCAGTCCCCTCCGGGCGATCTACAATGAGCAGTTCTTC. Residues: CASSPLRAIYNEQFF.

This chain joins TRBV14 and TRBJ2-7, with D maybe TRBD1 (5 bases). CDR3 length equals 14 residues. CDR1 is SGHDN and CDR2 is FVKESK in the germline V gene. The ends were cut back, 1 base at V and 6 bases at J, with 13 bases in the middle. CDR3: CASSQVASQGEQYF. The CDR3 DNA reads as TGTGCCAGCAGCCAAGTGGCCTCTCAGGGCGAGCAGTACTTC.

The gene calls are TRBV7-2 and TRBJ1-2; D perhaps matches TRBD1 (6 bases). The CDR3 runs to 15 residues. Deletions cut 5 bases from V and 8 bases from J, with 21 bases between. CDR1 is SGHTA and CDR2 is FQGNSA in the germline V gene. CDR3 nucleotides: TGTGCCAGCAGCCGGGACACGGTAGCGTCGAGAGGCTACACCTTC. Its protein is CASSRDTVASRGYTF.

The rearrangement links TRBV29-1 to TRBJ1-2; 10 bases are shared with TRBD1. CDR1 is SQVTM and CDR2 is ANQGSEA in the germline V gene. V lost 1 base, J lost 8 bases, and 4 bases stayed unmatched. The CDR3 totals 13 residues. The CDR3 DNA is TGCAGCGTTGAAGGGACAGGGGGTCGCGGCTACACCTTC. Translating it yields CSVEGTGGRGYTF.

CDR3 nucleotides: TGTGCCAGCAGCTTATCGATGGGGCTAGCGGTCGGAGAGACCCAGTACTTC. As protein: CASSLSMGLAVGETQYF. The V call is TRBV7-8, the J call TRBJ2-5; 7 nucleotides agree with TRBD2. The length of the CDR3 is 17 residues. V lost 2 bases, J lost 4 bases, and 13 bases stayed unmatched. Germline V CDR1 and CDR2: SGHVS, FQNEAQ.

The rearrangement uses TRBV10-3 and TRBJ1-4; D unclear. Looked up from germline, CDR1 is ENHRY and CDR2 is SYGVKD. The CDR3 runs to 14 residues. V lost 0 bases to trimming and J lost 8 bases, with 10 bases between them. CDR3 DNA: TGTGCCATCAGTGAGTCCTTTTTCGGGGAAAAACTGTTTTTT. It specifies CAISESFFGEKLFF.

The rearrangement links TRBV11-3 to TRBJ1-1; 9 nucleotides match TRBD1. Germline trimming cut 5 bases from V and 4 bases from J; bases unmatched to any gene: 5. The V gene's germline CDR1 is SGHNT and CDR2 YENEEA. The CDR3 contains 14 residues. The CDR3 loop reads CASSPGQGTTEAFF. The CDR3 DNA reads TGTGCCAGCAGCCCCGGACAGGGGACCACTGAAGCTTTCTTT.

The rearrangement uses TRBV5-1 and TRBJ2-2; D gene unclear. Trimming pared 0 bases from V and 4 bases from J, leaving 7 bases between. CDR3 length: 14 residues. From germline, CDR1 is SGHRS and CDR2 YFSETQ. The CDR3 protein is CASSLGDFTGELFF. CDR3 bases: TGCGCCAGCAGCTTGGGGGATTTCACCGGGGAGCTGTTTTTT.

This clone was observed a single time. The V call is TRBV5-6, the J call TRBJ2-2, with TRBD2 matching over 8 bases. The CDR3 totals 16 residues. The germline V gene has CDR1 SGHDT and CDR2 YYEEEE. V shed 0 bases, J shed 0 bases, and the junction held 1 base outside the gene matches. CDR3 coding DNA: TGTGCCAGCAGCTTGGGTAGCGGGGCGAACACCGGGGAGCTGTTTTTT. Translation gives CASSLGSGANTGELFF.